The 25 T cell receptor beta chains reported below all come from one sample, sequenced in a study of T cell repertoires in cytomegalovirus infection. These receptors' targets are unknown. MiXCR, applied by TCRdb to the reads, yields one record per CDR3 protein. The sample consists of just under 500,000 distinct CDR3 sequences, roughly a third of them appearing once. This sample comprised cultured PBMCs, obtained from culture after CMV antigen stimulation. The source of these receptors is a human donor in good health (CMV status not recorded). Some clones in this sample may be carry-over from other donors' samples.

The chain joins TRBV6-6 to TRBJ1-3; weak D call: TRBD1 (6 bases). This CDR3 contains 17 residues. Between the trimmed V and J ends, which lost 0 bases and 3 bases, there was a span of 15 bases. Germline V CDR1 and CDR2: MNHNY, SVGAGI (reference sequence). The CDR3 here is CASSYSRAGAVGNTIYF. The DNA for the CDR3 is TGTGCCAGCAGTTACTCGAGGGCAGGGGCTGTTGGAAACACCATATATTTT.

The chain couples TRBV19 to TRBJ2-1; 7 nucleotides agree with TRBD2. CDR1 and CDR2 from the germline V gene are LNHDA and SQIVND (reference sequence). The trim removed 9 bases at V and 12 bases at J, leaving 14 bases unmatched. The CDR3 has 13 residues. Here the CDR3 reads CASTRQAGVGQFF. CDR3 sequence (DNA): TGTGCCAGCACCCGGCAGGCGGGGGTAGGGCAGTTCTTC.

The CDR3 is CASSPGPGRNQPQHF. CDR3 bases: TGTGCCAGCAGTCCCGGACCAGGCCGCAATCAGCCCCAGCATTTT. The gene calls are TRBV6-2 or TRBV6-3 and TRBJ1-5; no clear D gene. Trimming stripped 5 bases from V and 2 bases from J, with 13 bases between. Germline V CDR1 and CDR2: MNHEY, SVGEGT. The CDR3 has 15 amino acids.

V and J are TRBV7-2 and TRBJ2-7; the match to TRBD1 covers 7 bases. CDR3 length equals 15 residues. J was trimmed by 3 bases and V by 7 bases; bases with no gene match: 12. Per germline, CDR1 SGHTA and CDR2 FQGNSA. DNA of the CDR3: TGTGCCAGCAAGAGTTCAAGGGACAGTTTCTACGAGCAGTACTTC. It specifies CASKSSRDSFYEQYF.

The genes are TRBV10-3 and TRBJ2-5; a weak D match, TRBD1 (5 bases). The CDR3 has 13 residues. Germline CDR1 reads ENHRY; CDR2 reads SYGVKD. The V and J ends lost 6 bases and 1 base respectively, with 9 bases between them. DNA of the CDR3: TGTGCCATCAGCAGGGATGGCCAAGAGACCCAGTACTTC. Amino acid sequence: CAISRDGQETQYF.

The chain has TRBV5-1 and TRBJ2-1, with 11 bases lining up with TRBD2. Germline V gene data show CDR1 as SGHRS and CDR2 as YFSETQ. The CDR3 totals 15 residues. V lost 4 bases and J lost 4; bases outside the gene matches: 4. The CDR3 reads CASSPTSGAYNEQFF. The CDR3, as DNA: TGCGCCAGCAGCCCGACTAGCGGGGCTTACAATGAGCAGTTCTTC.

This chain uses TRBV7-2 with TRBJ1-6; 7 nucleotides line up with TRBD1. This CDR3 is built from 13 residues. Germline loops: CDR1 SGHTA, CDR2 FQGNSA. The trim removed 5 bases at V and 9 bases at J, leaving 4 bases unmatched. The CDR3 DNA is TGTGCCAGCAGCCCAGGGGGGATTTCACCCCTCCACTTT. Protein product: CASSPGGISPLHF.

The CDR3 reads CSARTPGGEQYF. The CDR3 coding sequence is TGCAGTGCTAGGACACCGGGGGGCGAGCAGTACTTC. The V call is TRBV20-1, the J call TRBJ2-7, with 7 bases that match TRBD2. Germline CDR1 DFQATT, CDR2 SNEGSKA (reference sequence). V lost 3 bases to trimming and J lost 6 bases; unmatched junction nucleotides: 5. CDR3 length: 12 amino acids.

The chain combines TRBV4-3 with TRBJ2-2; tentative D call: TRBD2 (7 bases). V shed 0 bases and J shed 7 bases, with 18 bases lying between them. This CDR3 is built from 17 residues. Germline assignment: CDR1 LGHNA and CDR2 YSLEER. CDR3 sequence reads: CASSQEALGGAGGELFF. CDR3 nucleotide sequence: TGCGCCAGCAGCCAAGAAGCTTTAGGGGGGGCCGGCGGGGAGCTGTTTTTT.

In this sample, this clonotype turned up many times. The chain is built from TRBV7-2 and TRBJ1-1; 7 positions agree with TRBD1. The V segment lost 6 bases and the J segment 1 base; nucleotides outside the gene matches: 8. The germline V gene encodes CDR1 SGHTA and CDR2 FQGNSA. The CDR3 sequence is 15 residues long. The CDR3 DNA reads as TGTGCCAGCAGGGCTGGGACAGTCGCGAACACTGAAGCTTTCTTT. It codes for CASRAGTVANTEAFF.

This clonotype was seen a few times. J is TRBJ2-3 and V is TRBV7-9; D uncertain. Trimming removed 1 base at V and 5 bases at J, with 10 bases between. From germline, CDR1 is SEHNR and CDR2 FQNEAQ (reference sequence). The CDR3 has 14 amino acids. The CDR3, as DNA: TGTGCCAGCAGCTTAGGGAACCCCGGAGATACGCAGTATTTT. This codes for CASSLGNPGDTQYF.

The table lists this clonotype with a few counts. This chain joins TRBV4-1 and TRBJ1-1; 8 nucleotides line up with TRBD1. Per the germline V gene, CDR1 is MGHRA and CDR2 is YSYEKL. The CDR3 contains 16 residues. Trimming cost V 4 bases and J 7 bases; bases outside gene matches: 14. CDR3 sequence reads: CASSLGQGLRMNEAFF. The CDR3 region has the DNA TGCGCCAGCAGCCTTGGACAGGGTCTTAGGATGAATGAAGCTTTCTTT.

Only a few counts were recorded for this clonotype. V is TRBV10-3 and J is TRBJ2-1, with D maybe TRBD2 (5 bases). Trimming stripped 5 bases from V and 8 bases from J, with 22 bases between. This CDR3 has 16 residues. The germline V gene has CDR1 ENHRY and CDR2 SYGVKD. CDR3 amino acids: CAISNKLEPPIDEQFF. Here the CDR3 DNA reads TGTGCCATCAGTAACAAACTAGAACCCCCTATCGATGAGCAGTTCTTC.

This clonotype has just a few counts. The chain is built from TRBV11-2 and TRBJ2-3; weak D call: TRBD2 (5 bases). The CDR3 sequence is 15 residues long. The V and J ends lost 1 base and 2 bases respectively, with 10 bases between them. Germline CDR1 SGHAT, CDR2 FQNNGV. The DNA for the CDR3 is TGTGCCAGCAGCTTAGCGGCGGGTCCCACAGATACGCAGTATTTT. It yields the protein CASSLAAGPTDTQYF.

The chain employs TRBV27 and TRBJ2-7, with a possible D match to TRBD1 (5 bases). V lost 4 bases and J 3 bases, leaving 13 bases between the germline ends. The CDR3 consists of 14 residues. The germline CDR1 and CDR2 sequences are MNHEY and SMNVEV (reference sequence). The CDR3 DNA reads TGTGCCAGCAGTTCCAGGGTGGGCGTCTACGAGCAGTACTTC. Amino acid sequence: CASSSRVGVYEQYF.

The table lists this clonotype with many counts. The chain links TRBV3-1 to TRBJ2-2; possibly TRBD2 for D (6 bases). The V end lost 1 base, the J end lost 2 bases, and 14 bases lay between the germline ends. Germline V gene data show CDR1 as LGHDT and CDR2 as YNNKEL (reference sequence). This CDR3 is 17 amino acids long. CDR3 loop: CASSQVAPRDNTGELFF. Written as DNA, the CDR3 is TGTGCCAGCAGCCAAGTGGCCCCGCGGGACAACACCGGGGAGCTGTTTTTT.

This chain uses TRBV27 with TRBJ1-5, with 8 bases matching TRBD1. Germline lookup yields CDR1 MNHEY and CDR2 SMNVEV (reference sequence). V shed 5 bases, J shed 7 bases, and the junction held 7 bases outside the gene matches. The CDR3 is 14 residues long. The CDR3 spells CASSPGTGEQPQHF. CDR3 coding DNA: TGTGCCAGCAGTCCCGGGACAGGTGAACAGCCCCAGCATTTT.

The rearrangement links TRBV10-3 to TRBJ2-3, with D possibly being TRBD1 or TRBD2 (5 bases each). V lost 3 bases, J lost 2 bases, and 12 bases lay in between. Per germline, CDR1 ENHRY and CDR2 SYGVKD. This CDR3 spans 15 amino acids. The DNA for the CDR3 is TGTGCCATCAGTGATTCGGGGCGTTACACAGATACGCAGTATTTT. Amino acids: CAISDSGRYTDTQYF.

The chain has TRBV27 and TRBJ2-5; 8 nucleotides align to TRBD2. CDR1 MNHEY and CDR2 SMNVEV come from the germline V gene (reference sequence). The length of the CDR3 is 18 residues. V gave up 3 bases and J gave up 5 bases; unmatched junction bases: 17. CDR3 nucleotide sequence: TGTGCCAGCAGTTTTAGCCATCCTCTATCCGGGAGGGGTGAGACCCAGTACTTC. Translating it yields CASSFSHPLSGRGETQYF.

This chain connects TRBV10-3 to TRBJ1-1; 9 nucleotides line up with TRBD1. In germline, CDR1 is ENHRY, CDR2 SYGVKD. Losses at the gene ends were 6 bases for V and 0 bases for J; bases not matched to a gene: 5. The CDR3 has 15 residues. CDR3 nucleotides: TGTGCCATCAGGGGGACAGGGCCTATGAACACTGAAGCTTTCTTT. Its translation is CAIRGTGPMNTEAFF.

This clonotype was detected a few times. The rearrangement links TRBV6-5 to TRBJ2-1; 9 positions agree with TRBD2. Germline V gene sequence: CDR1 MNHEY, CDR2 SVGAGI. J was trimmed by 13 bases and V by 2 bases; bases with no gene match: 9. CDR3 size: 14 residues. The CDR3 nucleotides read TGTGCCAGCAGTTACACGACTAGCGGAGGGACTCAGTTCTTC. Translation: CASSYTTSGGTQFF.

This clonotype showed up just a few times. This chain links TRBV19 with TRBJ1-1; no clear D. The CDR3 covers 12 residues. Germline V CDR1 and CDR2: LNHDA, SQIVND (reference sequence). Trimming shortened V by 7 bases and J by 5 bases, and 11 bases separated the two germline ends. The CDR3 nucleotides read TGTGCCAGTACAGACCCCTATACTGAAGCTTTCTTT. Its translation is CASTDPYTEAFF.

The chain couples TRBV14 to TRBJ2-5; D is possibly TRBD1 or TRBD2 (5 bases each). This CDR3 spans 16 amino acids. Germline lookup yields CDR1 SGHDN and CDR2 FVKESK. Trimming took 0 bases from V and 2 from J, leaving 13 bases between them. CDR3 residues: CASSQEGPWGQETQYF. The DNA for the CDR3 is TGTGCCAGCAGCCAAGAGGGTCCGTGGGGGCAAGAGACCCAGTACTTC.

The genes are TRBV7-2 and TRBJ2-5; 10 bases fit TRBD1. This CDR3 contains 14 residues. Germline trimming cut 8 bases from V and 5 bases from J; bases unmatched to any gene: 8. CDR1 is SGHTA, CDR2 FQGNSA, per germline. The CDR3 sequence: CASCRDRGQETQYF. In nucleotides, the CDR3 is TGTGCCAGCTGCCGGGACAGGGGCCAGGAGACCCAGTACTTC. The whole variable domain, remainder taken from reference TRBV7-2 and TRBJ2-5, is GAGVSQSPSNKVTEKGKDVELRCDPISGHTALYWYRQSLGQGLEFLIYFQGNSAPDKSGLPSDRFSAERTGGSVSTLTIQRTQQEDSAVYLCASCRDRGQETQYFGPGTRLLVL.

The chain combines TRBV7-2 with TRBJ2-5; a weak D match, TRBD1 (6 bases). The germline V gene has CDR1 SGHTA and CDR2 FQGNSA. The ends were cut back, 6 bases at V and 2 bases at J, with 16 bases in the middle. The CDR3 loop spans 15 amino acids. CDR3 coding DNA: TGTGCCAGCAGTCGCGTACAGGGACCTCAAGAGACCCAGTACTTC. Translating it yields CASSRVQGPQETQYF.